The next 19 T cell receptor beta chains were all read from a single sample in a study of blood T cell repertoires in COVID-19. The protocol was immunoSEQ multiplex PCR, while the TCRdb copy is restricted to in-frame clones and leaves out a portion. The data contain 210,000 or so clones, 65% to 90% of them singletons. The sample consisted of peripheral blood. The receptor set was obtained from a man in his forties or fifties with COVID-19, enrolled during active disease.

This clone was observed once. The CDR3 here is CSAVTGSEAFF. Here the CDR3 DNA reads TGCAGTGCAGTCACAGGGTCAGAAGCTTTCTTT. The chain has TRBV20-1 and TRBJ1-1; D is possibly TRBD1 (6 bases). The CDR3 spans 11 residues. Germline loops: CDR1 DFQATT, CDR2 SNEGSKA (reference sequence). V dropped 6 bases and J dropped 8 bases, with 13 bases sitting between them.

The chain couples TRBV19 to TRBJ1-2; D might be TRBD1 (6 bases). Trimming took 5 bases from V and 5 from J, leaving 9 bases between them. The CDR3 runs to 12 residues. Germline-derived CDR1 and CDR2 are LNHDA and SQIVND (reference sequence). The CDR3 DNA is TGTGCCAGTAGTCGACAGGAGTATGGCTACACCTTC. This sequence encodes CASSRQEYGYTF.

This chain links TRBV9 with TRBJ1-1; TRBD1 is a possible D gene (5 bases). CDR1 and CDR2 (germline): SGDLS, YYNGEE. V was trimmed by 4 bases and J by 5 bases, leaving 15 bases between them. This CDR3 has 14 amino acids. The CDR3 here is CASSQTSGSTEAFF. CDR3 sequence (DNA): TGTGCCAGCAGCCAAACCTCAGGGTCGACTGAAGCTTTCTTT.

The V gene is TRBV14, the J gene TRBJ2-1, with 7 bases lining up with TRBD1. The CDR3 is 15 amino acids. Trimming at V came to 4 bases and at J to 4 bases, leaving 7 bases not matched to a gene. Germline V gene data show CDR1 as SGHDN and CDR2 as FVKESK. The CDR3 reads CASSPLGDSYNEQFF. Here the CDR3 DNA reads TGTGCCAGCAGCCCCTTGGGGGACAGTTACAATGAGCAGTTCTTC.

This chain joins TRBV6-2 or TRBV6-3 and TRBJ2-3; 8 nucleotides align to TRBD2. Germline CDR1 is MNHEY and CDR2 is SVGEGT. The CDR3 contains 15 residues. V was pared by 2 bases and J by 4 bases, with 5 bases of the junction left unmatched. CDR3 residues: CASSYGTSGPDTQYF. The CDR3 nucleotides are TGTGCCAGCAGTTACGGGACTAGTGGCCCAGATACGCAGTATTTT.

The chain is built from TRBV11-1 and TRBJ2-3; 9 nucleotides line up with TRBD2. There are 15 residues in the CDR3. V gave up 4 bases and J gave up 3 bases; unmatched junction bases: 5. CDR1 SGHAT and CDR2 FQDESV come from the germline V gene (reference sequence). In DNA form, the CDR3 reads TGTGCCAGCAGCTCCGGACTAGCGACGACAGATACGCAGTATTTT. Protein product: CASSSGLATTDTQYF.

J is TRBJ1-4 and V is TRBV30; weak D call: TRBD1 (6 bases). The V end lost 2 bases, the J end lost 8 bases, and 15 bases lay between the germline ends. CDR3 length equals 14 residues. Germline values: CDR1 GTSNPN, CDR2 SVGIG (reference sequence). The CDR3: CAWSRRGGEEKLFF. The CDR3 nucleotides read TGTGCCTGGAGTAGAAGAGGGGGGGAGGAAAAACTGTTTTTT.

The rearrangement uses TRBV15 and TRBJ2-3, with 7 bases aligning to TRBD2. In germline, CDR1 is LNHNV, CDR2 YYDKDF (reference sequence). This CDR3 has 16 residues. The V and J ends lost 3 bases and 5 bases, in that order; junction bases with no gene match: 11. As DNA, the CDR3 is TGTGCCACCAGCAGGCCCGGGACTACAAATGGAGATACGCAGTATTTT. The encoded protein is CATSRPGTTNGDTQYF.

This clone was detected only a few times. V and J are TRBV19 and TRBJ2-6; no definite D call. The CDR3 spans 14 residues. Between the trimmed V and J ends, which lost 5 bases and 0 bases, there was a span of 5 bases. In germline, CDR1 is LNHDA, CDR2 SQIVND (reference sequence). CDR3 residues: CASSSLSGANVLTF. The DNA of the CDR3 is TGTGCCAGTAGTTCACTCTCTGGGGCCAACGTCCTGACTTTC.

This rearrangement joins TRBV4-2 to TRBJ1-1; tentatively, D is TRBD1 (6 bases). Germline assignment: CDR1 LGHNA and CDR2 YNFKEQ. The CDR3 covers 15 residues. The ends were cut back, 1 base at V and 2 bases at J, with 11 bases in the middle. The CDR3, as DNA: TGTGCCAGCAGCCAAGTGCAGGGGACCAACACTGAAGCTTTCTTT. Translated: CASSQVQGTNTEAFF.

V is TRBV30 and J is TRBJ1-6; D call uncertain. CDR3 length: 17 residues. CDR1 is GTSNPN, CDR2 SVGIG, per germline (reference sequence). V lost 0 bases and J lost 8, with 20 bases in between. The CDR3 sequence is CAWSVSASGFRDSPLHF. The CDR3 DNA sequence: TGTGCCTGGAGTGTATCAGCATCGGGGTTTCGGGATTCACCCCTCCACTTT.

This chain connects TRBV27 to TRBJ1-4, with D possibly TRBD1 on 6 matching bases. V gave up 2 bases and J gave up 3 bases, with 10 bases separating them. This CDR3 contains 15 residues. Germline V lookup: CDR1 MNHEY, CDR2 SMNVEV (reference sequence). CDR3 residues: CASSLIQGANEKLFF. CDR3 coding DNA: TGTGCCAGCAGTTTAATACAGGGAGCTAATGAAAAACTGTTTTTT. Based on the CDR3 plus reference TRBV27 and TRBJ1-4, the full variable domain is EAQVTQNPRYLITVTGKKLTVTCSQNMNHEYMSWYRQDPGLGLRQIYYSMNVEVTDKGDVPEGYKVSRKEKRNFPLILESPSPNQTSLYFCASSLIQGANEKLFFGSGTQLSVL.

This chain links TRBV4-2 with TRBJ1-1; 9 nucleotides align to TRBD1. CDR3 size: 15 residues. V lost 2 bases, J lost 3 bases, and 4 bases stayed unmatched. Germline CDR1 LGHNA, CDR2 YNFKEQ. CDR3 residues: CASSQPGQGHTEAFF. The DNA of the CDR3 is TGTGCCAGCAGCCAACCGGGACAGGGTCACACTGAAGCTTTCTTT.

V and J are TRBV2 and TRBJ2-5; no firm D call. Per the germline V gene, CDR1 is SNHLY and CDR2 is FYNNEI. CDR3 size: 10 residues. The V end lost 8 bases, the J end lost 8 bases, and 9 bases lay between the germline ends. The CDR3 nucleotides are TGTGCCAGCGGAGCTTCTACCCAGTACTTC. It codes for CASGASTQYF.

The genes are TRBV5-1 and TRBJ2-4; D possibly corresponds to TRBD1 (5 bases). Looked up from germline, CDR1 is SGHRS and CDR2 is YFSETQ. The CDR3 totals 14 residues. The V end lost 4 bases, the J end lost 0 bases, and 8 bases lay between the germline ends. The CDR3 sequence: CASSPDRAKNIQYF. The CDR3 nucleotides read TGCGCCAGCAGCCCAGACAGAGCCAAAAACATTCAGTACTTC.

The chain joins TRBV2 to TRBJ1-4, with D possibly matching TRBD1 (5 bases). This CDR3 spans 14 amino acids. Trimming removed 4 bases at V and 4 bases at J, with 10 bases between. The germline CDR1 and CDR2 sequences are SNHLY and FYNNEI. The CDR3 protein is CASSVRGGNEKLFF. The CDR3 DNA reads as TGTGCCAGCAGTGTGAGGGGAGGTAATGAAAAACTGTTTTTT.

This sequence joins TRBV7-9 and TRBJ1-1; a weak D match, TRBD1 (6 bases). Germline CDR1 reads SEHNR; CDR2 reads FQNEAQ (reference sequence). The CDR3 loop spans 14 amino acids. V gave up 1 base and J gave up 2 bases, with 8 bases separating them. The CDR3 sequence: CASSLGTENTEAFF. The CDR3 DNA reads TGTGCCAGCAGCTTAGGGACAGAAAACACTGAAGCTTTCTTT. The complete variable domain, with remaining parts taken from reference TRBV7-9 and TRBJ1-1, reads DTGVSQNPRHKITKRGQNVTFRCDPISEHNRLYWYRQTLGQGPEFLTYFQNEAQLEKSRLLSDRFSAERPKGSFSTLEIQRTEQGDSAMYLCASSLGTENTEAFFGQGTRLTVV.

This chain joins TRBV7-8 and TRBJ1-6, with TRBD1 matching over 9 bases. Germline V gives CDR1 SGHVS, CDR2 FQNEAQ. The J segment lost 11 bases and the V segment lost 4 bases, leaving 6 bases of the junction unmatched. CDR3 length equals 14 residues. This CDR3 is CASSSTGQGTPLHF. CDR3 in DNA: TGTGCCAGCAGCTCGACGGGACAGGGCACACCCCTCCACTTT.

This chain uses TRBV5-3 with TRBJ2-1; D remains ambiguous. TRBV5-3 has ORF status, its function being uncertain. This CDR3 contains 13 residues. Trimming took off 10 bases at V and 0 bases at J, with 11 bases between the two ends. The CDR3: CASGSSSYNEQFF. CDR3 DNA sequence: TGTGCCTCGGGTTCCTCCTCCTACAATGAGCAGTTCTTC.